Sequencing of this T cell receptor beta chain was carried out in a study of blood T cell repertoires in COVID-19. On the study more broadly: Acute and convalescent COVID-19 specimens originated in the United States, Italy and Spain. Sources were T cells, B-cell-depleted T cells, or PBMCs; the material itself was cDNA or gDNA.

Sequencing was performed with immunoSEQ multiplex PCR; in TCRdb, only in-frame clones are kept and a portion is missing. The table has about 130,000 clones, less than 90% seen once. CDR1 MNHNS and CDR2 SASEGT come from the germline V gene. V lost 3 bases to trimming and J lost 2 bases, with 14 bases between them. The CDR3 runs to 16 residues. Only one count was recorded for this clone. The chain recombines TRBV6-1 with TRBJ1-5; D might be TRBD1 (6 bases). The sample taken for sequencing was peripheral blood. The receptor's source is a woman in her twenties or thirties who had recovered from COVID-19. CDR3 nucleotide sequence: TGTGCCAGCAGTGATGAGGGTGGGGGCCGCAATCAGCCCCAGCATTTT. Protein sequence: CASSDEGGGRNQPQHF.